These T cell receptor beta chains were read from a single sample in a study of shared clonotypes between healthy human individuals. Sequencing used immunoSEQ multiplex PCR; TCRdb keeps in-frame clones, though not all of them. The sample has approximately 980,000 clones, over 75% seen once. Material for sequencing was memory CD4+ T cells sorted from blood. Receptors originate from a man between 18 and 29 years old in good health. The CDR3 runs from the conserved cysteine through the conserved F or W. A D gene is named only where the DNA matches it firmly. The size field is filled for only some rows; it gives once, few, many or a size class.

DNA,CDR3,J,D,size,V
TGTGCCAGCAGTCTCGGACTAGCATCCTACGAGCAGTACTTC,CASSLGLASYEQYF,TRBJ2-7,TRBD2,few,TRBV2
TGTGCCAGCAGTGACGGCGGGGGCACAGATACGCAGTATTTT,CASSDGGGTDTQYF,TRBJ2-3,NA,NA,TRBV2
TGTGCCAGCGCGGGACTAGCGACGGATACGCAGTATTTT,CASAGLATDTQYF,TRBJ2-3,TRBD2,NA,TRBV2
TGCGCCAGCAGCCCCTCGAGGGGGGGTACGTCCTCCTACGAGCAGTACTTC,CASSPSRGGTSSYEQYF,TRBJ2-7,NA,few,TRBV4-1
TGTGCCAGCAGCCTATCCCACCCGGGACAGGCGAACACTGAAGCTTTCTTT,CASSLSHPGQANTEAFF,TRBJ1-1,TRBD1,NA,TRBV13
TGCGCCAGCAGCGTAACAGGGGTCCAAACTGAAGCTTTCTTT,CASSVTGVQTEAFF,TRBJ1-1,TRBD1,once,TRBV5-1
TGTGCCAGCAGCCTCGGGACTAAAGGAACCGGGGAGCTGTTTTTT,CASSLGTKGTGELFF,TRBJ2-2,TRBD2,NA,TRBV5-8
TGTGCCAGCAACCTTGACGCAATGAACACTGAAGCTTTCTTT,CASNLDAMNTEAFF,TRBJ1-1,NA,once,TRBV6-1
TGTGCCAGCAGTACACGGACTAGCGGGTTAGGTACGCAGTATTTT,CASSTRTSGLGTQYF,TRBJ2-3,TRBD2,NA,TRBV6-5
TGTGCCAGCAGCGTAGACCGGGCGAATGGCTACACCTTC,CASSVDRANGYTF,TRBJ1-2,NA,NA,TRBV9
TGTGCCAGCAGTTTACGGGACGGACTTAACACTAATTCACCCCTCCACTTT,CASSLRDGLNTNSPLHF,TRBJ1-6,NA,NA,TRBV27
TGTGCCAGCATCTCCGGGACAGGCGGCTACGAGCAGTACTTC,CASISGTGGYEQYF,TRBJ2-7,TRBD1,NA,TRBV28
TGCGCCAGCAGCCAAGTTTTTACGGACAGGGGTCGTGACACTGAAGCTTTCTTT,CASSQVFTDRGRDTEAFF,TRBJ1-1,TRBD1,NA,TRBV4-1
TGTGCCTGGTTTAATTTAGCCAAAAACATTCAGTACTTC,CAWFNLAKNIQYF,TRBJ2-4,NA,once,TRBV30
TGTGCCACCAGCAGAGATCAGGTTCAGGGCGTGAGTGAAAAACTGTTTTTT,CATSRDQVQGVSEKLFF,TRBJ1-4,NA,NA,TRBV15
TGCGCCAGCAGCTTGGACGGGAATGGAGAAGAGACCCAGTACTTC,CASSLDGNGEETQYF,TRBJ2-5,NA,NA,TRBV5-1
TGTGCCAGCAGCTTAGCGAGGGATCAGCCCCAGCATTTT,CASSLARDQPQHF,TRBJ1-5,NA,NA,TRBV7-2
TGTGCCAGCAGCTTATGGGGGACGGGATCTGACGAGCAGTACTTC,CASSLWGTGSDEQYF,TRBJ2-7,NA,NA,TRBV7-2
TGTGCCAGCGCCGGGACTCCGACCTACAATGAGCAGTTCTTC,CASAGTPTYNEQFF,TRBJ2-1,NA,NA,TRBV6-6
TGTGCCAGCAGCTTACGTAGCCTAGGGTACAATGAGCAGTTCTTC,CASSLRSLGYNEQFF,TRBJ2-1,NA,NA,TRBV11-2
TGTGCCTGGTTGCGGGACAGCAACACAGATACGCAGTATTTT,CAWLRDSNTDTQYF,TRBJ2-3,NA,NA,TRBV30
TGTGCCTGGACTGAGCAAAACTCTGGAAACACCATATATTTT,CAWTEQNSGNTIYF,TRBJ1-3,NA,once,TRBV30
TGTGCCAGCTTTGCCCCAGGAATGGGGGTGCGAGGCTACACCTTC,CASFAPGMGVRGYTF,TRBJ1-2,NA,NA,TRBV28
TGTGCCAGCAGCAAAATCGATGGCACTGAAGCTTTCTTT,CASSKIDGTEAFF,TRBJ1-1,NA,NA,TRBV21-1
TGTGCTAGTGGCTTAAATAATTCACCCCTCCACTTT,CASGLNNSPLHF,TRBJ1-6,NA,NA,TRBV12-5
TGCAGCGGCCGACTAGCAAGCACAGATACGCAGTATTTT,CSGRLASTDTQYF,TRBJ2-3,TRBD2,NA,TRBV29-1
TGTGCCAGCAGGGACAGGGGACGCTCCAATGAGCAGTTCTTC,CASRDRGRSNEQFF,TRBJ2-1,TRBD1,NA,TRBV6-6
TGTGCCAGCAGTGTCAGCGGTGAGACCCAGTACTTC,CASSVSGETQYF,TRBJ2-5,NA,NA,TRBV2
TGTGCCAGCAAATTAACAGGGGTTTCCACAGATACGCAGTATTTT,CASKLTGVSTDTQYF,TRBJ2-3,TRBD1,NA,TRBV5-4
TGTGCCAGCAGCTTGACTAGCGGAAACAATGAGCAGTTCTTC,CASSLTSGNNEQFF,TRBJ2-1,TRBD2,NA,TRBV5-4
TGTGCCAGCAGCTTGTCCGGGGCAGGTCAGCCCCAGCATTTT,CASSLSGAGQPQHF,TRBJ1-5,NA,NA,TRBV5-6
TGTGCCAGTAGTTTTCGGGCGACCGGGGCTAGCTCCTATAATTCACCCCTCCACTTT,CASSFRATGASSYNSPLHF,TRBJ1-6,NA,NA,TRBV19
TGTGCCAGCAGTGAAGTGGCTAGCCGGAACACCGGGGAGCTGTTTTTT,CASSEVASRNTGELFF,TRBJ2-2,NA,NA,TRBV6-1
TGTGCCAGCAGGGACCCGACAGGGAAGAGCTACACCTTC,CASRDPTGKSYTF,TRBJ1-2,TRBD1,NA,TRBV28
TGTGCCAGCAGGTCGCCCCTCAGGGCGGGTGGGTCCAAAAACATTCAGTACTTC,CASRSPLRAGGSKNIQYF,TRBJ2-4,NA,few,TRBV27
TGTGCCAGCAGTGAAACGGTACTAGCGGTCGGGGAGCTGTTTTTT,CASSETVLAVGELFF,TRBJ2-2,TRBD2,NA,TRBV2
TGTGCCAGCAGCTCAAGGGTGTTCGATGAGCAGTTCTTC,CASSSRVFDEQFF,TRBJ2-1,NA,NA,TRBV7-3
TGTGCCAGCAGTGATTCCTCTGGGGCCAACGTCCTGACTTTC,CASSDSSGANVLTF,TRBJ2-6,NA,once,TRBV2
TGTGCCAGCAGCTTATTCCCTCGGGCTAGCGGGAGGGCCACCGGGGAGCTGTTTTTT,CASSLFPRASGRATGELFF,TRBJ2-2,TRBD2,NA,TRBV7-2